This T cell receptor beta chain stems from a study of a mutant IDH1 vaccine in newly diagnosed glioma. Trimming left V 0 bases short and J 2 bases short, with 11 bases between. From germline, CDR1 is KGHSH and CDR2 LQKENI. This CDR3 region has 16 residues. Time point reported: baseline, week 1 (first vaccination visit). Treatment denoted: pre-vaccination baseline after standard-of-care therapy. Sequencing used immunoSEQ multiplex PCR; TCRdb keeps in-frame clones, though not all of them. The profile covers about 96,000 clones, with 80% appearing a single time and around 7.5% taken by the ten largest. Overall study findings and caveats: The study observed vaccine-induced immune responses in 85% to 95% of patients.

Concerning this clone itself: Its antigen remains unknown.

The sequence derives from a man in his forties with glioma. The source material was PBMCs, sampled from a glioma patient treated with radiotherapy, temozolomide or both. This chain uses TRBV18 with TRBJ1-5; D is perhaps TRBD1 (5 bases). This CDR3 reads CASSPPTDLGNQPQHF. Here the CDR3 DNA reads TGTGCCAGCTCACCACCGACAGATCTGGGCAATCAGCCCCAGCATTTT.